The 9 T cell receptor beta chains below all came from one sample that was sequenced in a study of CD8 T cells in Susac syndrome. Random hexamers were used to reverse transcribe the RNA input (about 0.45 to 1 ug). One entry per CDR3 protein results from TCRdb running MiXCR on the immunoSEQ multiplex PCR reads. Of about 120,000 distinct CDR3 sequences listed, 92% are singletons. Material: CD4+ T cells from PBMCs. These receptors were obtained from a human donor in good health.

The chain is built from TRBV6-5 and TRBJ1-2, with 11 bases aligning to TRBD1. The trim removed 6 bases at V and 3 bases at J, leaving 3 bases unmatched. The CDR3 runs to 14 residues. CDR1 and CDR2 (germline): MNHEY, SVGAGI. CDR3 loop: CASRGDRGDYGYTF. The CDR3 DNA reads as TGTGCCAGCAGAGGGGACAGGGGGGACTATGGCTACACCTTC.

This sequence joins TRBV12-5 and TRBJ2-5; D perhaps matches TRBD1 (6 bases). V gave up 4 bases and J gave up 7 bases, with 13 bases separating them. This CDR3 spans 13 amino acids. Germline CDR1 and CDR2: LGHNT and FRNRAP. The CDR3 region is CASGWDTVGTQYF. The DNA of the CDR3 is TGTGCTAGTGGTTGGGACACCGTTGGGACCCAGTACTTC.

The V call is TRBV7-8, the J call TRBJ1-1, with D uncertain. Between the trimmed V and J ends, which lost 1 base and 1 base, there was a span of 7 bases. Per the germline V gene, CDR1 is SGHVS and CDR2 is FQNEAQ. CDR3 length: 14 amino acids. In DNA form, the CDR3 reads TGTGCCAGCAGCTTAGGGCAGTCGAACACTGAAGCTTTCTTT. Translating it yields CASSLGQSNTEAFF.

This clonotype has only one observation. The V call is TRBV27, the J call TRBJ1-5, with D uncertain. The germline V gene has CDR1 MNHEY and CDR2 SMNVEV (reference sequence). The CDR3 covers 17 residues. The V end lost 4 bases, the J end lost 0 bases, and 16 bases lay between the germline ends. The CDR3 sequence: CASSSDLPGNSNQPQHF. The CDR3 nucleotides are TGTGCCAGCAGTTCGGATCTACCCGGGAATAGCAATCAGCCCCAGCATTTT.

The sample holds a few counts of this clonotype. This chain uses TRBV7-2 with TRBJ1-3; TRBD1 is a possible D gene (5 bases). CDR1 is SGHTA and CDR2 is FQGNSA in the germline V gene. Trimming left V 6 bases short and J 0 bases short, with 12 bases between. The length of the CDR3 is 15 residues. CDR3 DNA sequence: TGTGCCAGCAGGGGGGACGGGACCTCTGGAAACACCATATATTTT. It encodes CASRGDGTSGNTIYF.

CDR3 protein: CASGGVYSYEQYF. The CDR3 DNA sequence: TGTGCCAGCGGCGGAGTTTATTCCTACGAGCAGTACTTC. V gene TRBV28 combines with J gene TRBJ2-7, with D uncertain. CDR3 length: 13 amino acids. The V gene's germline CDR1 is MDHEN and CDR2 SYDVKM. V lost 8 bases and J lost 1, with 12 bases in between. The full variable domain, completed using reference TRBV28 and TRBJ2-7, is DVKVTQSSRYLVKRTGEKVFLECVQDMDHENMFWYRQDPGLGLRLIYFSYDVKMKEKGDIPEGYSVSREKKERFSLILESASTNQTSMYLCASGGVYSYEQYFGPGTRLTVT.

The chain links TRBV7-8 to TRBJ2-7, with D possibly being TRBD2 (6 bases). Germline CDR1 is SGHVS and CDR2 is FQNEAQ. Trimming removed 5 bases from V and 2 bases from J, with 13 bases in between. The CDR3 has 14 residues. For the CDR3, the DNA is TGTGCCAGCAGCCTTTCGGGACTCACCTACGAGCAGTACTTC. The encoded protein is CASSLSGLTYEQYF.

This clonotype has just one count. The chain joins TRBV29-1 to TRBJ2-7; 9 bases are a match to TRBD1. The CDR3 contains 14 residues. CDR1 is SQVTM, CDR2 ANQGSEA, per germline. V lost 3 bases to trimming and J lost 4 bases; unmatched junction nucleotides: 7. The CDR3 is CSVEAVTGGYEQYF. As DNA, the CDR3 is TGCAGCGTTGAGGCGGTGACAGGGGGTTACGAGCAGTACTTC.

This clonotype was recorded only once. The J gene is TRBJ1-1, the V gene TRBV6-2 or TRBV6-3; maybe TRBD1 (5 bases). CDR1 and CDR2 (germline): MNHEY, SVGEGT. Trimming took off 8 bases at V and 3 bases at J, with 13 bases between the two ends. This CDR3 spans 13 amino acids. The DNA for the CDR3 is TGTGCCAGCCTTTGGGGCGGGGACACTGAAGCTTTCTTT. It specifies CASLWGGDTEAFF.